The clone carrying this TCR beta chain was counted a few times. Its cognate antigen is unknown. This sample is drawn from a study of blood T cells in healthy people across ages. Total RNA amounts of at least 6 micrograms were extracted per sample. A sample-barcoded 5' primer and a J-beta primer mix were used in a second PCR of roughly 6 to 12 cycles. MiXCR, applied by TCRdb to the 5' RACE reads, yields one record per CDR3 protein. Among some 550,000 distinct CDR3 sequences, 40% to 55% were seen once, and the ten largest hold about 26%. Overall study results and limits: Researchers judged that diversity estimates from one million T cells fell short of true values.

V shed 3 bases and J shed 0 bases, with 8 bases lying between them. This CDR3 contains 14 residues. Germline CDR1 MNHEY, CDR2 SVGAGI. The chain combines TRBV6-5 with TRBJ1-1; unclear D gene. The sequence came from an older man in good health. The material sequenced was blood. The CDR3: CASSYDGMNTEAFF. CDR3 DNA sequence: TGTGCCAGCAGTTATGACGGTATGAACACTGAAGCTTTCTTT.